Presented here are 27 T cell receptor beta chains from one specimen sequenced in a study of shared clonotypes between healthy human individuals. Assay: immunoSEQ multiplex PCR; the TCRdb copy retains only in-frame clones and omits some. The data contain roughly 760,000 clones, approximately 79% of them seen just once; the ten biggest clones take up over 1.5%. Sequenced material: memory CD4+ T cells sorted from blood. Indicated subset: CD45RA-negative fraction. The receptors come from a woman aged 25 to 45 in good health.

The rearrangement uses TRBV5-5 and TRBJ2-7, with a weak D call TRBD2 (5 bases). V was trimmed by 3 bases and J by 3 bases, leaving 13 bases between them. This CDR3 region has 14 residues. Germline V CDR1 and CDR2: SGHKS, YYEKEE (reference sequence). The CDR3 bases are TGTGCCAGCAGCTCGGGAAGGGTTCTCTACGAGCAGTACTTC. Translation gives CASSSGRVLYEQYF.

This clone was observed a single time. The V gene is TRBV5-1, the J gene TRBJ2-1; 8 bases map to TRBD1. The CDR3 extends over 15 amino acids. Germline V gene data show CDR1 as SGHRS and CDR2 as YFSETQ. The junction had 9 bases not matched to a gene; V was cut back by 4 bases and J by 6 bases. In DNA, the CDR3 is TGCGCCAGCAGCGGCGGGCAGGGGGCAATCAATGAGCAGTTCTTC. Its translation: CASSGGQGAINEQFF.

A word on this clone: This sample also contains other DNA sequences that code for the same CDR3. This chain joins TRBV18 and TRBJ2-7, with a tentative D call TRBD2 (6 bases). Trimming took 6 bases from V and 3 from J, leaving 12 bases between them. The V gene's germline CDR1 is KGHSH and CDR2 LQKENI. The CDR3 length is 13 residues. The CDR3 reads CASSPGLDYEQYF. CDR3 DNA: TGTGCCAGCTCCCCGGGACTCGACTACGAGCAGTACTTC.

V is TRBV15 and J is TRBJ2-1; D is unclear. The V end lost 5 bases, the J end lost 0 bases, and 8 bases lay between the germline ends. CDR1 LNHNV and CDR2 YYDKDF come from the germline V gene (reference sequence). The CDR3 sequence is 14 residues long. The CDR3: CATSADSSYNEQFF. Written as DNA, the CDR3 is TGTGCCACCAGCGCGGATAGCTCCTACAATGAGCAGTTCTTC.

This sequence joins TRBV10-3 and TRBJ1-1; D unclear. CDR1 is ENHRY, CDR2 SYGVKD, per germline. The V end was cut by 3 bases, the J end by 0 bases, with 11 bases between. The CDR3 covers 15 residues. CDR3 sequence (DNA): TGTGCCATCAGTGACGGCAGAGCAGTGAACACTGAAGCTTTCTTT. The encoded protein is CAISDGRAVNTEAFF.

The chain combines TRBV4-1 with TRBJ2-7; D might be TRBD1 (6 bases). Trimming left V 4 bases short and J 2 bases short, with 18 bases between. Germline-derived CDR1 and CDR2 are MGHRA and YSYEKL. The CDR3 extends over 16 amino acids. The CDR3 sequence: CASSPRDQGYAYEQYF. CDR3 bases: TGCGCCAGCAGCCCCCGAGACCAGGGGTATGCCTACGAGCAGTACTTC.

The CDR3 reads CASSLADPADTQYF. The CDR3 nucleotides read TGTGCCAGCAGCTTGGCCGACCCCGCAGATACGCAGTATTTT. This chain links TRBV5-6 with TRBJ2-3; unclear D gene. The V gene's germline CDR1 is SGHDT and CDR2 YYEEEE. The CDR3 length is 14 residues. V was cut by 0 bases and J by 4 bases, with 9 bases left in between.

The chain employs TRBV7-7 and TRBJ2-1; 11 positions agree with TRBD2. This CDR3 region has 15 residues. Per the germline V gene, CDR1 is SSHAT and CDR2 is FNYEAQ (reference sequence). Trimming cost V 4 bases and J 8 bases; bases outside gene matches: 7. CDR3 DNA: TGTGCCAGCAGCTCTCTAGCGGGAGGTTGGGATGAGCAGTTCTTC. Residues: CASSSLAGGWDEQFF.

V and J are TRBV6-1 and TRBJ2-7; D possibly corresponds to TRBD1 (6 bases). The CDR3 contains 15 residues. The germline CDR1 and CDR2 sequences are MNHNS and SASEGT. V was cut by 7 bases and J by 0 bases, with 16 bases left in between. CDR3 sequence: CASKAARTDSYEQYF. The CDR3 region has the DNA TGTGCCAGCAAGGCCGCTCGGACAGACTCCTACGAGCAGTACTTC.

This clone was counted once. This chain uses TRBV15 with TRBJ1-1, with D maybe TRBD1 (5 bases). CDR3 length: 14 residues. With 4 bases removed from V and 0 bases from J, the gap between germline ends came to 9 bases. Per the germline V gene, CDR1 is LNHNV and CDR2 is YYDKDF (reference sequence). The CDR3 region has the DNA TGTGCCACCAGCAAACAGGTCATGAACACTGAAGCTTTCTTT. Translated, it gives CATSKQVMNTEAFF.

CDR3 sequence: CASSVVGVNTEAFF. CDR3 nucleotide sequence: TGTGCCAGCAGTGTGGTAGGGGTGAACACTGAAGCTTTCTTT. V gene TRBV6-1 combines with J gene TRBJ1-1, with D possibly matching TRBD1 (5 bases). The CDR3 loop spans 14 amino acids. Trimming shortened V by 4 bases and J by 0 bases, and 9 bases separated the two germline ends. Germline V gene lookup returns CDR1 MNHNS and CDR2 SASEGT.

The rearrangement links TRBV11-2 to TRBJ2-7, with 9 positions matching TRBD2. V dropped 3 bases and J dropped 3; count of bases not matched to a gene: 6. CDR3 length: 15 residues. CDR1 and CDR2 from the germline V gene are SGHAT and FQNNGV. The CDR3 reads CASSFSSGSGYEQYF. The CDR3 region has the DNA TGTGCCAGCAGCTTCAGTAGCGGGAGTGGCTACGAGCAGTACTTC.

This clone was observed a single time. J is TRBJ2-2 and V is TRBV5-1, with unresolved D. V lost 4 bases, J lost 3 bases, and 10 bases lay in between. Germline lookup yields CDR1 SGHRS and CDR2 YFSETQ. The CDR3 runs to 14 residues. The CDR3 sequence: CASSRLEDTGELFF. The CDR3 nucleotides read TGCGCCAGCAGCCGTCTTGAGGACACCGGGGAGCTGTTTTTT.

J is TRBJ1-5 and V is TRBV21-1; whether TRBD1, the table's D call, matches the DNA was not checked. TRBV21-1 counts as a pseudogene. The CDR3 is 15 amino acids. In DNA form, the CDR3 reads TGTGCCAGCAGCCAAAGGTACAGGGGGTATCAGCCCCAGCATTTT. Its translation: CASSQRYRGYQPQHF.

This clone was recorded at least ten times. The genes are TRBV7-8 and TRBJ1-2; D is ambiguous. Per the germline V gene, CDR1 is SGHVS and CDR2 is FQNEAQ. The CDR3 is 14 residues long. Trimming took off 1 base at V and 8 bases at J, with 14 bases between the two ends. This CDR3 is CASSLGGGIGGYTF. CDR3 sequence (DNA): TGTGCCAGCAGCTTAGGGGGAGGGATCGGAGGCTACACCTTC.

The rearrangement uses TRBV19 and TRBJ2-1, with TRBD2 matching 7 bases. The CDR3 is made up of 15 amino acids. Germline CDR1 is LNHDA and CDR2 is SQIVND (reference sequence). The J segment lost 8 bases and the V segment lost 8 bases, leaving 15 bases of the junction unmatched. CDR3 amino acids: CASSWVAGAFDEQFF. In nucleotides, the CDR3 is TGTGCCAGTTCCTGGGTGGCGGGAGCTTTCGATGAGCAGTTCTTC.

As for this clone: At the DNA level, this CDR3 is encoded by other sequences in the same sample as well. The V call is TRBV18, the J call TRBJ1-1; no firm D call. Germline V gives CDR1 KGHSH, CDR2 LQKENI. V lost 2 bases and J lost 3, with 7 bases in between. The CDR3 runs to 13 residues. CDR3 DNA sequence: TGTGCCAGCTCACCAGGGGAAGACACTGAAGCTTTCTTT. This encodes CASSPGEDTEAFF.

V gene TRBV27 combines with J gene TRBJ2-1, with 9 bases fitting TRBD2. The CDR3 loop spans 16 amino acids. Trimming removed 3 bases from V and 0 bases from J; junction bases left unmatched: 3. CDR1 MNHEY and CDR2 SMNVEV come from the germline V gene (reference sequence). The CDR3 DNA follows: TGTGCCAGCAGTTTTCTAGCGGGACGCTCCTACAATGAGCAGTTCTTC. Translated: CASSFLAGRSYNEQFF.

Notes on this clone: The sample carries other DNA sequences with the same CDR3. V gene TRBV2 combines with J gene TRBJ2-7; D may be TRBD1 or TRBD2 (5 bases each). Germline assignment: CDR1 SNHLY and CDR2 FYNNEI. The CDR3 has 14 amino acids. Trimming pared 2 bases from V and 3 bases from J, leaving 11 bases between. In DNA, the CDR3 is TGTGCCAGCAGTGAACGGGGCACAAACTACGAGCAGTACTTC. Translation gives CASSERGTNYEQYF.

The chain has TRBV2 and TRBJ1-4; maybe TRBD1 (5 bases). The CDR3 consists of 16 residues. The V and J ends lost 3 bases and 2 bases respectively, with 13 bases between them. Germline loops: CDR1 SNHLY, CDR2 FYNNEI. In nucleotides, the CDR3 is TGTGCCAGCAGTGACCCGACGGGGGGGACTAATGAAAAACTGTTTTTT. Its translation: CASSDPTGGTNEKLFF.

This chain uses TRBV4-1 with TRBJ2-3; D remains ambiguous. The V end was cut by 0 bases, the J end by 0 bases, with 16 bases between. This CDR3 contains 18 residues. Germline assignment: CDR1 MGHRA and CDR2 YSYEKL. This chain's CDR3 is CASSQDAVFQSSTDTQYF. The CDR3 DNA reads TGCGCCAGCAGCCAAGATGCAGTCTTTCAGTCTAGCACAGATACGCAGTATTTT.

V usage is TRBV29-1 and J usage is TRBJ2-3; 9 bases match TRBD1. From germline, CDR1 is SQVTM and CDR2 ANQGSEA. The V gene end was trimmed by 3 bases and the J gene end by 3 bases; junction bases not matched to a gene: 4. CDR3 length: 14 amino acids. The CDR3 coding sequence is TGCAGCGTTGACGAGACAGGGGGAACAGATACGCAGTATTTT. Residues: CSVDETGGTDTQYF.

This clone occurred a few times. This chain joins TRBV29-1 and TRBJ1-3; TRBD1 matches at 7 bases. V lost 6 bases, J lost 2 bases, and 7 bases stayed unmatched. CDR3 length: 14 amino acids. The germline CDR1 and CDR2 sequences are SQVTM and ANQGSEA. The CDR3 loop is CSVPLDRTGNTIYF. The CDR3 DNA sequence: TGCAGCGTCCCCCTGGACAGGACTGGAAACACCATATATTTT.

This clone was counted ten times or more. The chain couples TRBV7-3 to TRBJ2-3; 9 bases fit TRBD2. V was clipped by 5 bases and J by 0 bases; unmatched bases: 6. The CDR3 totals 16 residues. Germline-derived CDR1 and CDR2 are SGHTA and FQGTGA. The CDR3 loop is CASSPTSGGSTDTQYF. CDR3 coding DNA: TGTGCCAGCAGCCCGACTAGCGGAGGGAGCACAGATACGCAGTATTTT.

The V gene is TRBV7-9, the J gene TRBJ2-2; 9 bases map to TRBD1. V gave up 5 bases and J gave up 4 bases; unmatched junction bases: 8. This CDR3 region has 16 residues. Germline V gives CDR1 SEHNR, CDR2 FQNEAQ (reference sequence). CDR3 amino acids: CASSNGQGRATGELFF. The CDR3 DNA sequence: TGTGCCAGCAGCAACGGACAGGGGAGAGCCACCGGGGAGCTGTTTTTT.

On this clone itself: Other nucleotide sequences from this sample produce the same CDR3. J is TRBJ2-1 and V is TRBV5-1; the D gene is possibly TRBD2 (6 bases). From germline, CDR1 is SGHRS and CDR2 YFSETQ. This CDR3 comprises 14 residues. V lost 4 bases and J 0 bases, leaving 8 bases between the germline ends. CDR3 loop: CASSAGSSYNEQFF. DNA of the CDR3: TGCGCCAGCAGCGCGGGGAGCTCCTACAATGAGCAGTTCTTC.

This clone came up a few times. CDR3 sequence reads: CATSTEVGTEAFF. Written as DNA, the CDR3 is TGTGCCACCAGCACCGAGGTGGGAACTGAAGCTTTCTTT. This chain joins TRBV15 and TRBJ1-1; no reliable D call. The CDR3 has 13 amino acids. Germline V gene data show CDR1 as LNHNV and CDR2 as YYDKDF (reference sequence). Trimming removed 4 bases from V and 5 bases from J, with 11 bases in between.